The following is a T cell receptor beta chain sequence with its context. The source of the sample is a study of blood T cell repertoires in COVID-19. At the level of the study: Samples came from the United States, Italy and Spain, spanning acute and convalescent COVID-19. Nucleic acid was either cDNA or gDNA, and it came from T cells, B-cell-depleted T cells, or PBMCs.

This CDR3 has 15 amino acids. Germline values: CDR1 SGHAT, CDR2 FQNNGV. V trimming: 7 bases; J trimming: 4 bases; junction bases outside the gene matches: 9. Under the authors' procedure: Estimates of nucleated cell counts were drawn from the amplification of reference gene primers. Sequencing used immunoSEQ multiplex PCR; TCRdb keeps in-frame clones, though not all of them. V, J and clone size are those of that table, while D and trimming were read from the DNA. This sample has some 40,000 clones, with about 80% found just once. What was sequenced was peripheral blood. The receptor's source is a man at least 80 years old with active or convalescent COVID-19. J is TRBJ2-3 and V is TRBV11-2; 9 positions match TRBD2. The CDR3 loop is CASTPGAGGPDTQYF. The CDR3 DNA reads as TGTGCCAGCACGCCGGGGGCGGGGGGGCCAGATACGCAGTATTTT.